This T cell receptor (beta chain) emerged from a study of blood T cell repertoires in COVID-19. Study-wide background: The study drew acute and convalescent COVID-19 samples from the United States, Italy and Spain.

Germline loops: CDR1 GTSNPN, CDR2 SVGIG (reference sequence). This CDR3 spans 13 amino acids. The V end lost 0 bases, the J end lost 6 bases, and 12 bases lay between the germline ends. Per the original data handling: Reference gene primers were amplified, and this amplification served to estimate nucleated cell counts. TCRdb keeps only in-frame clones here, not all; method: immunoSEQ multiplex PCR. D and trimming come from the DNA, and the V and J calls and clone size come from that table. Of approximately 60,000 clones listed, around 79% are singletons. The TCR was taken from a man in his sixties with acute or convalescent COVID-19. J is TRBJ2-7 and V is TRBV30; unclear D gene. The sequencing sample was made of peripheral blood. The CDR3: CAWSVWPLSEQYF. In DNA form, the CDR3 reads TGTGCCTGGAGTGTATGGCCTCTCAGCGAGCAGTACTTC.